Detailed here is one T cell receptor beta chain. Its target is not known. This entry comes from a study of cytomegalovirus exposure and HLA in healthy donors. About the research overall: The study's early data release held around 85 million unique TCRs from HLA-typed donors. General study results and limits: Across all donors, roughly uniform sequencing depth was an assumption of the presence/absence analyses. Across donors, most TCRs were seen rarely, yet some public ones were widespread.

The primer mix had 60 Vbeta and 13 Jbeta primers. Profiled with immunoSEQ multiplex PCR; TCRdb holds only in-frame clones, not every one. Of around 98,000 clones in the sample, 55% to 75% are singletons; the top ten hold about 2.5%. CDR1 and CDR2 from the germline V gene are MGHRA and YSYEKL. CDR3 length: 11 amino acids. Trimming removed 8 bases from V and 4 bases from J; junction bases left unmatched: 1. The chain couples TRBV4-1 to TRBJ1-1, with 7 bases identical to TRBD1. This receptor was identified in a man aged 50 to 60 in good health and CMV-seronegative. Sequenced input: PBMCs. In DNA, the CDR3 is TGCGCCAGCGAGGGGGCCACTGAAGCTTTCTTT. It translates to CASEGATEAFF.